This record looks at one TCR beta chain sequence and its context. Its target is not known. The data originate from a study of cytomegalovirus exposure and HLA in healthy donors. Researchers ran the PCR with 60 Vbeta and 13 Jbeta primers. Sequencing used immunoSEQ multiplex PCR; TCRdb keeps in-frame clones, though not all of them. The data hold fewer than 350,000 clones, with around 90% observed a single time. General study findings and limits: A previous analysis found most TCR beta V segments productive roughly 87% or roughly 30% of the time. Rare TCR sequences predominated, though certain public TCRs were found in many donors. It was reported in a later analysis that an Asian-associated ancestry cluster showed fewer N-insertions than the roughly 620-donor mean. Researchers reported in a later analysis that a missense DCLRE1C variant was tied to TCR beta V- and J-gene trimming.

Per the germline V gene, CDR1 is ENHRY and CDR2 is SYGVKD. The CDR3 totals 13 residues. J was trimmed by 4 bases and V by 6 bases; bases with no gene match: 3. The clonotype was recovered from a woman under 30 in good health and CMV-seronegative. Material for sequencing was PBMCs. The chain is built from TRBV10-3 and TRBJ2-7, with 10 bases that match TRBD1. DNA of the CDR3: TGTGCCATCAGCCCGGGACAGGGGTACGAGCAGTACTTC. It specifies CAISPGQGYEQYF.